This TCR beta chain was recorded in a study of CD8+CD57+ T cells in acquired aplastic anemia. Study results and limitations: Roughly 28 was the count of CD8+ CDR3 sequences that patients shared with controls. CD8+ Simpson's diversity in patients was not significantly different from that in controls.

Researchers used genomic DNA as the template to profile TCR beta VDJ and CDR3. TCRdb processed the reads anew with MiXCR; each CDR3 protein has one entry. The sample holds about 270,000 distinct CDR3 sequences; 45% to 70% are singletons and the top ten take 8%. About this clonotype itself: Antigen specificity is unknown.

This CDR3 is built from 14 residues. Germline assignment: CDR1 SGHNT and CDR2 YYREEE (reference sequence). V lost 4 bases, J lost 5 bases, and 3 bases stayed unmatched. Specimen: sorted CD4+, CD8+, or CD8+CD57+ T cells (not recorded which) from PBMCs. The V call is TRBV5-4, the J call TRBJ2-5, with 12 bases lining up with TRBD2. This TCR was sampled from a human donor with severe aplastic anemia or a healthy control (not recorded which). The CDR3 DNA reads TGTGCCAGCAGCACCACTAGCGGGGGGGAGACCCAGTACTTC. Translation gives CASSTTSGGETQYF.